The source of this TCR beta chain is a study of blood T cell repertoires in COVID-19. CDR3 length: 14 residues. The germline CDR1 and CDR2 sequences are SNHLY and FYNNEI. Germline trimming cut 2 bases from V and 4 bases from J; bases unmatched to any gene: 3. Authors' data handling: The authors estimated nucleated cell counts from reference gene primer amplification. Libraries were prepared by immunoSEQ multiplex PCR; TCRdb keeps only in-frame clonotypes and omits some of them. That table is the source of V, J and clone size, and D and trimming were worked out from the DNA. The table records under 150,000 clones, 70% to 80% of them present only once.

This TCR was recovered from a human donor in a cohort sampled during active COVID-19. Sequencing was done on a sample of peripheral blood. V usage is TRBV2 and J usage is TRBJ1-1, with 8 bases aligning to TRBD1. The CDR3 nucleotides are TGTGCCAGCAGTGAAAGGCAGGGGGCCACTGAAGCTTTCTTT. The encoded protein is CASSERQGATEAFF.